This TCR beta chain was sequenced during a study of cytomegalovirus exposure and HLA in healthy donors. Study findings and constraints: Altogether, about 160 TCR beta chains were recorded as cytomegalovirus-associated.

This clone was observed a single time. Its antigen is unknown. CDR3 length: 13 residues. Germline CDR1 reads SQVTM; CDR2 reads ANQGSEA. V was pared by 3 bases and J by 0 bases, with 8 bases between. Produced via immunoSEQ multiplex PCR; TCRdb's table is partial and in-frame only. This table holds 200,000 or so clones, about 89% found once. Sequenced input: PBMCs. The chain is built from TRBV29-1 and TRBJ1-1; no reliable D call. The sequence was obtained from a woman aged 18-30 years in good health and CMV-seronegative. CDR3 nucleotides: TGCAGCGTTGAGAGGAAAATGAACACTGAAGCTTTCTTT. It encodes CSVERKMNTEAFF.